The 3 T cell receptor beta chains below come from one sample, sequenced in a study of memory CD4+ T cells and cytomegalovirus serostatus. Single viable CD3+CD4+CD8-CD45RO+ cells were sorted as the memory CD4+ T cells. Sequencing was performed with immunoSEQ multiplex PCR; in TCRdb, only in-frame clones are kept and a portion is missing. The sample holds about 42,000 clones, roughly 78% seen once. Input material: memory CD4+ T cells from blood. These receptors were collected from an adult in good health and CMV-seronegative.

The chain links TRBV7-8 to TRBJ2-1; D is uncertain. Per the germline V gene, CDR1 is SGHVS and CDR2 is FQNEAQ. This CDR3 has 14 amino acids. V was clipped by 4 bases and J by 4 bases, with 11 bases between them. The CDR3 DNA follows: TGTGCCAGCAGCTACCGCCAGCTTTACAATGAGCAGTTCTTC. This gives the protein CASSYRQLYNEQFF.

This rearrangement joins TRBV6-5 to TRBJ1-1; TRBD1 aligns across 7 bases. V gave up 6 bases and J gave up 7 bases; unmatched junction bases: 2. The germline CDR1 and CDR2 sequences are MNHEY and SVGAGI. This CDR3 spans 11 amino acids. CDR3 sequence: CASRQGLEAFF. Here the CDR3 DNA reads TGTGCCAGCAGACAGGGGCTTGAAGCTTTCTTT.

The rearrangement joins TRBV5-8 to TRBJ1-2; D is uncertain. This CDR3 is built from 11 residues. The ends were cut back, 3 bases at V and 2 bases at J, with 2 bases in the middle. The germline CDR1 and CDR2 sequences are SGHTS and YDEGEE. The CDR3 is CASSSNYGYTF. In DNA, the CDR3 is TGTGCCAGCAGCTCCAACTATGGCTACACCTTC.